This entry is about one T cell receptor (beta chain). TCRdb keeps only in-frame clones here, not all; method: immunoSEQ multiplex PCR. This table has approximately 160,000 clones, approximately 86% appearing once. The CDR3 spans 13 residues. The V end lost 6 bases, the J end lost 0 bases, and 8 bases lay between the germline ends. This sample is drawn from a study of T cell responses to AZD1222 COVID-19 vaccine. The receptor was isolated from an adult in good health. The material was peripheral blood, obtained on day 0 of AZD1222 vaccination. The rearrangement uses TRBV12-3 or TRBV12-4 and TRBJ1-1; no clear D gene. CDR3 protein: CASRNQVNTEAFF. The CDR3 nucleotides are TGTGCCAGCAGAAACCAGGTGAACACTGAAGCTTTCTTT.